These 22 T cell receptor beta chains share one sample of origin, sequenced in a study of blood T cells in healthy people across ages. PCR was performed a second time for about 7 to 12 cycles using a sample-barcoded 5' primer and a J-beta primer mix. TCRdb re-analysed the 5' RACE reads in MiXCR, keeping a single row per CDR3 protein. The sample includes roughly 1.5 million distinct CDR3 sequences, roughly two fifths of them seen just once. Sequences were obtained from blood. The receptors originated from a woman younger than 35 in good health.

The gene calls are TRBV23-1 and TRBJ1-5, with 8 bases that match TRBD1. TRBV23-1 is identified as an open reading frame with a role that is uncertain. J gave up 0 bases and V 0 bases, and 10 bases lay outside the gene matches. The CDR3 is made up of 19 amino acids. The CDR3 region has the DNA TGCGCCAGCAGTCAATCGCCGGACAGGGTCGGATATAGCAATCAGCCCCAGCATTTT. It yields the protein CASSQSPDRVGYSNQPQHF.

The chain uses TRBV20-1 and TRBJ1-5; 7 bases line up with TRBD1. The ends lost 3 bases at V and 5 bases at J; junction bases unmatched: 10. The CDR3 spans 15 residues. CDR1 is DFQATT, CDR2 SNEGSKA, per germline (reference sequence). This CDR3 is CSARGATGWDQPQHF. The CDR3 region has the DNA TGCAGTGCTAGGGGTGCGACAGGGTGGGATCAGCCCCAGCATTTT.

The rearrangement uses TRBV28 and TRBJ1-2, with D possibly matching TRBD1 (5 bases). Germline V gene lookup returns CDR1 MDHEN and CDR2 SYDVKM. This CDR3 is built from 16 residues. Trimming took off 9 bases at V and 0 bases at J, with 20 bases between the two ends. The CDR3 nucleotides read TGTGCCAGTGTGGGACTTCAACCCCTCGCTAACTATGGCTACACCTTC. Protein sequence: CASVGLQPLANYGYTF.

The V gene is TRBV27, the J gene TRBJ2-5, with D unresolved. Germline V gives CDR1 MNHEY, CDR2 SMNVEV (reference sequence). Trimming shortened V by 8 bases and J by 3 bases, and 13 bases separated the two germline ends. CDR3 length equals 13 residues. This CDR3 reads CASGKEMEETQYF. CDR3 nucleotide sequence: TGTGCCAGCGGGAAGGAGATGGAAGAGACCCAGTACTTC.

V gene TRBV7-2 combines with J gene TRBJ1-2, with 7 bases lining up with TRBD1. The CDR3 runs 15 residues. After removal of 5 bases from V and 5 bases from J, the junction contained 11 bases not matched to a gene. Germline V gene data show CDR1 as SGHTA and CDR2 as FQGNSA. CDR3 DNA: TGTGCCAGCAGCCCCCGACAGGGTGTAGGATATGGCTACACCTTC. Translated, it gives CASSPRQGVGYGYTF.

The genes are TRBV7-9 and TRBJ1-1; 7 nucleotides match TRBD1. With 3 bases clipped from V and 7 bases from J, the junction kept 2 bases outside the gene matches. The CDR3 contains 12 residues. Germline V gene data show CDR1 as SEHNR and CDR2 as FQNEAQ (reference sequence). CDR3 loop: CASSFNRGEAFF. CDR3 DNA sequence: TGTGCCAGCAGCTTTAACAGGGGTGAAGCTTTCTTT.

Details on this clonotype: A much larger clone differs by one base, so this may be a read error. The genes are TRBV27 and TRBJ2-7; D is ambiguous. Germline loops: CDR1 MNHEY, CDR2 SMNVEV (reference sequence). With 0 bases removed from V and 4 bases from J, the gap between germline ends came to 7 bases. CDR3 length: 13 residues. In nucleotides, the CDR3 is TGTGCCAGCAGTTTATCGTACGATTACGAGCAGTACTTC. As protein: CASSLSYDYEQYF.

Note on this clonotype: Germline is not matched at one junction end, which may reflect a read error. The rearrangement joins TRBV5-1 to TRBJ2-1; TRBD1 matches at 7 bases. Germline-derived CDR1 and CDR2 are SGHRS and YFSETQ. The CDR3 consists of 13 residues. As DNA, the CDR3 is TGCGCCAGCAGGGATCAGGGGGACAAGGAGCAGTTCTTC. Its translation: CASRDQGDKEQFF.

This clonotype was found a few times. The chain links TRBV7-2 to TRBJ1-5; TRBD1 might be the D (5 bases). CDR3 length: 16 amino acids. Germline lookup yields CDR1 SGHTA and CDR2 FQGNSA. V was pared by 5 bases and J by 2 bases, with 16 bases between. The CDR3 DNA is TGTGCCAGCAGCACCCAGACAGCCTTGGGCAATCAGCCCCAGCATTTT. Protein sequence: CASSTQTALGNQPQHF.

This clonotype occurred once. V gene TRBV3-1 combines with J gene TRBJ2-4; no reliable D call. Trimming pared 1 base from V and 0 bases from J, leaving 10 bases between. The CDR3 is 16 amino acids. Looked up from germline, CDR1 is LGHDT and CDR2 is YNNKEL (reference sequence). Here the CDR3 DNA reads TGTGCCAGCAGCCAAGGGGCTTTCGCAGCCAAAAACATTCAGTACTTC. Translated: CASSQGAFAAKNIQYF.

The rearrangement links TRBV2 to TRBJ2-2, with 7 bases matching TRBD2. The CDR3 length is 15 residues. In germline, CDR1 is SNHLY, CDR2 FYNNEI. J lost 4 bases, V lost 6 bases, and 8 bases had no gene match. As DNA, the CDR3 is TGTGCCAGCAGCCTGACTAGCTGGCGCACCGGGGAGCTGTTTTTT. Translating it yields CASSLTSWRTGELFF.

This chain uses TRBV4-1 with TRBJ2-7; D is perhaps TRBD1 (5 bases). This CDR3 region has 18 residues. V dropped 1 base and J dropped 0 bases, with 19 bases sitting between them. CDR1 and CDR2 from the germline V gene are MGHRA and YSYEKL. Here the CDR3 reads CASSQVILKAGHSYEQYF. The CDR3 nucleotides are TGCGCCAGCAGCCAAGTAATCCTCAAGGCAGGGCACTCCTACGAGCAGTACTTC.

This clonotype was seen a few times. The chain joins TRBV5-1 to TRBJ2-3; 8 positions match TRBD2. Germline CDR1 reads SGHRS; CDR2 reads YFSETQ. The trim removed 5 bases at V and 4 bases at J, leaving 12 bases unmatched. The CDR3 loop spans 16 amino acids. The CDR3 DNA is TGCGCCAGCAGACACCAAAGCGGGAGTAGGGCAGATACGCAGTATTTT. Amino acid sequence: CASRHQSGSRADTQYF.

The chain links TRBV27 to TRBJ2-2, with a weak D call TRBD1 (6 bases). Per germline, CDR1 MNHEY and CDR2 SMNVEV (reference sequence). The CDR3 runs to 14 residues. Between the trimmed V and J ends, which lost 6 bases and 4 bases, there was a span of 12 bases. The CDR3 region has the DNA TGTGCCAGCAGGTTCAGGGGTGGCACCGGGGAGCTGTTTTTT. Translating it yields CASRFRGGTGELFF.

The chain is built from TRBV12-3 or TRBV12-4 and TRBJ2-7; no definite D call. This CDR3 region has 13 residues. Trimming took 3 bases from V and 7 from J, leaving 13 bases between them. CDR3 nucleotide sequence: TGTGCCAGCAGTTTTCTGGGTCGAAATGAGCAGTACTTC. Residues: CASSFLGRNEQYF.

The chain employs TRBV12-3 or TRBV12-4 and TRBJ1-2, with a possible D match to TRBD1 (5 bases). This CDR3 region has 16 residues. Trimming took off 6 bases at V and 2 bases at J, with 19 bases between the two ends. CDR3 DNA sequence: TGTGCCAGCAGCCCTGCCGTGAGGGGATCAAACTATGGCTACACCTTC. Protein: CASSPAVRGSNYGYTF.

Here the CDR3 reads CAISGRQSNTGELFF. The CDR3 DNA reads as TGTGCCATCAGTGGGCGACAGTCGAACACCGGGGAGCTGTTTTTT. V gene TRBV10-3 combines with J gene TRBJ2-2; D is perhaps TRBD1 (5 bases). The CDR3 extends over 15 amino acids. Trimming shortened V by 4 bases and J by 0 bases, and 9 bases separated the two germline ends. Per the germline V gene, CDR1 is ENHRY and CDR2 is SYGVKD.

There are many counts of this clonotype. The chain employs TRBV12-3 or TRBV12-4 and TRBJ2-1; D is unclear. Trimming pared 0 bases from V and 12 bases from J, leaving 12 bases between. The CDR3 runs to 13 residues. CDR3 DNA: TGTGCCAGCAGTTTAGCGCTTGGCGGTCCGCAGTTCTTC. Protein product: CASSLALGGPQFF.

The chain combines TRBV20-1 with TRBJ2-7, with D maybe TRBD2 (6 bases). V dropped 0 bases and J dropped 5 bases, with 17 bases sitting between them. There are 15 residues in the CDR3. Germline CDR1 DFQATT, CDR2 SNEGSKA (reference sequence). This chain's CDR3 is CSARDGGRPSNEQYF. The CDR3 bases are TGCAGTGCTAGAGATGGGGGGAGGCCTTCCAACGAGCAGTACTTC.

The rearrangement links TRBV4-3 to TRBJ2-3; unclear D gene. The germline gives CDR1 LGHNA, CDR2 YSLEER. The V end lost 1 base, the J end lost 3 bases, and 17 bases lay between the germline ends. CDR3 length: 17 residues. The DNA for the CDR3 is TGCGCCAGCAGCCAAGGGAATGGGCCTCTTACGACAGATACGCAGTATTTT. Amino acids: CASSQGNGPLTTDTQYF.

The chain has TRBV7-4 and TRBJ2-1, with TRBD2 identical over 8 bases. The CDR3 contains 19 residues. Germline V gene data show CDR1 as SGHVT and CDR2 as SQSDAQ. Trimming cost V 2 bases and J 0 bases; bases outside gene matches: 12. The CDR3: CASSLRSEVAGCSYNEQFF. Written as DNA, the CDR3 is TGTGCCAGCAGCTTACGGTCCGAAGTAGCGGGGTGCTCCTACAATGAGCAGTTCTTC.

This clonotype was found a few times. The gene calls are TRBV5-1 and TRBJ2-1; 9 nucleotides match TRBD2. J lost 5 bases, V lost 7 bases, and 13 bases had no gene match. This CDR3 comprises 16 residues. CDR1 SGHRS and CDR2 YFSETQ come from the germline V gene. CDR3 sequence: CASGQGSGGPHNEQFF. The CDR3 nucleotides read TGCGCCAGCGGCCAGGGCAGCGGGGGGCCTCACAATGAGCAGTTCTTC.